The 30 T cell receptor beta chains below come from one sample, sequenced in a study of circulating and synovial CD4+ cells in juvenile arthritis. Sequencing used immunoSEQ multiplex PCR; TCRdb keeps in-frame clones, though not all of them. The profile shows around 30,000 clones, more than 90% of them singletons. The sequencing input was CD4+ T cells from blood. The receptor source for this set is a human donor with juvenile idiopathic arthritis.

This clone was seen once. The rearrangement links TRBV6-1 to TRBJ1-2; 12 nucleotides align to TRBD1. The CDR3 totals 14 residues. V trimming: 6 bases; J trimming: 8 bases; junction bases outside the gene matches: 7. CDR1 MNHNS and CDR2 SASEGT come from the germline V gene. The CDR3 DNA is TGTGCCAGCAGGAGCGAGGGACAGGGGGCGGGCTACACCTTC. Residues: CASRSEGQGAGYTF.

The chain couples TRBV7-9 to TRBJ1-2; 9 bases align to TRBD1. CDR1 is SEHNR and CDR2 is FQNEAQ in the germline V gene (reference sequence). CDR3 length: 15 residues. V lost 5 bases to trimming and J lost 5 bases; unmatched junction nucleotides: 9. The CDR3 is CASSIGQGSGYGYTF. CDR3 coding DNA: TGTGCCAGCAGCATAGGACAGGGGAGCGGATATGGCTACACCTTC.

This rearrangement joins TRBV6-4 to TRBJ1-5; D unclear. The germline V gene encodes CDR1 MRHNA and CDR2 SNTAGT. Trimming shortened V by 9 bases and J by 8 bases, and 17 bases separated the two germline ends. The CDR3 has 13 amino acids. For the CDR3, the DNA is TGTGCCAGGATCTTAAGTTCGGGGAAGCCCCAGCATTTT. Residues: CARILSSGKPQHF.

The chain combines TRBV5-4 with TRBJ2-1; 11 bases align to TRBD2. Trimming at V came to 0 bases and at J to 8 bases, leaving 7 bases not matched to a gene. Germline V gives CDR1 SGHNT, CDR2 YYREEE (reference sequence). This CDR3 has 16 residues. CDR3 loop: CASSLDLAGGRDEQFF. DNA of the CDR3: TGTGCCAGCAGCTTGGATTTAGCGGGGGGGCGGGATGAGCAGTTCTTC.

This chain links TRBV6-1 with TRBJ1-1; 7 positions agree with TRBD1. Germline V gives CDR1 MNHNS, CDR2 SASEGT. The CDR3 runs to 13 residues. Germline trimming cut 7 bases from V and 5 bases from J; bases unmatched to any gene: 7. The chain's CDR3 is CASIIDRVTEAFF. The CDR3 nucleotides read TGTGCCAGCATTATAGACAGGGTAACTGAAGCTTTCTTT.

Notes on this clone: One end of the junction is discordant with germline, which a read error may explain. This CDR3 is also generated by other DNA sequences in the sample. The V and J genes are TRBV7-2 and TRBJ1-6, with TRBD1 identical over 11 bases. Germline assignment: CDR1 SGHTA and CDR2 FQGNSA. This CDR3 contains 16 residues. This CDR3 is CASSLRDRGNNSPLHF. As DNA, the CDR3 is TGTGCCAGCAGCCTCCGGGACAGGGGGAATAATTCCCCCCTCCACTTT.

V usage is TRBV7-2 and J usage is TRBJ2-2; 10 bases align to TRBD2. J was trimmed by 3 bases and V by 5 bases; bases with no gene match: 9. From germline, CDR1 is SGHTA and CDR2 FQGNSA. The CDR3 contains 17 residues. The CDR3 DNA reads TGTGCCAGCAGCACCCCCCAGCGGGGGGGCTACACCGGGGAGCTGTTTTTT. Protein: CASSTPQRGGYTGELFF.

CDR3 sequence reads: CASSLRGGGTDTQYF. The CDR3 DNA sequence: TGTGCCAGCAGCCTGAGGGGCGGGGGCACAGATACGCAGTATTTT. The chain joins TRBV4-2 to TRBJ2-3; tentatively, D is TRBD2 (6 bases). This CDR3 spans 15 amino acids. Germline V gene data show CDR1 as LGHNA and CDR2 as YNFKEQ. The ends were cut back, 4 bases at V and 1 base at J, with 12 bases in the middle.

This chain uses TRBV5-1 with TRBJ1-4, with 10 bases identical to TRBD1. Germline CDR1 SGHRS, CDR2 YFSETQ. The V gene end was trimmed by 3 bases and the J gene end by 4 bases; junction bases not matched to a gene: 6. This CDR3 region has 16 residues. CDR3 bases: TGCGCCAGCAGCTGGTGGGGACAGGGGAATAATGAAAAACTGTTTTTT. Protein: CASSWWGQGNNEKLFF.

This clone came up once. V and J are TRBV7-2 and TRBJ2-7, with D unresolved. The CDR3 runs to 12 residues. V dropped 5 bases and J dropped 7 bases, with 12 bases sitting between them. The germline CDR1 and CDR2 sequences are SGHTA and FQGNSA. The CDR3 region is CASSRHGGEQYF. The CDR3, as DNA: TGTGCCAGCAGCCGACATGGTGGAGAGCAGTACTTC.

The rearrangement links TRBV5-1 to TRBJ2-2; tentatively, D is TRBD1 (5 bases). From germline, CDR1 is SGHRS and CDR2 YFSETQ. Trimming left V 4 bases short and J 4 bases short, with 26 bases between. CDR3 length equals 19 residues. The CDR3 here is CASSPNIKRTRSGTGELFF. CDR3 nucleotide sequence: TGCGCCAGCAGCCCGAATATAAAACGGACAAGATCGGGCACCGGGGAGCTGTTTTTT. The full variable domain, its missing parts supplied by reference TRBV5-1 and TRBJ2-2, is KAGVTQTPRYLIKTRGQQVTLSCSPISGHRSVSWYQQTPGQGLQFLFEYFSETQRNKGNFPGRFSGRQFSNSRSEMNVSTLELGDSALYLCASSPNIKRTRSGTGELFFGEGSRLTVL.

The chain couples TRBV2 to TRBJ2-2; no definite D call. The V and J ends lost 2 bases and 1 base respectively, with 11 bases between them. From germline, CDR1 is SNHLY and CDR2 FYNNEI. The CDR3 extends over 16 amino acids. CDR3 nucleotide sequence: TGTGCCAGCAGTGAAACGTCGAAGAGGAACACCGGGGAGCTGTTTTTT. Translated, it gives CASSETSKRNTGELFF.

The chain joins TRBV7-9 to TRBJ1-1, with 8 nucleotides matching TRBD1. The V and J ends lost 5 bases and 4 bases, in that order; junction bases with no gene match: 9. The CDR3 contains 15 residues. Germline CDR1 is SEHNR and CDR2 is FQNEAQ (reference sequence). The chain's CDR3 is CASSAAGGVLTEAFF. The CDR3 DNA reads as TGTGCCAGCAGCGCCGCAGGGGGCGTACTCACTGAAGCTTTCTTT.

The V call is TRBV5-1, the J call TRBJ2-3, with 13 bases identical to TRBD2. The CDR3 runs 18 residues. Germline loops: CDR1 SGHRS, CDR2 YFSETQ. After removal of 0 bases from V and 5 bases from J, the junction contained 9 bases not matched to a gene. The CDR3 bases are TGCGCCAGCAGCTTGGGGACTAGCGGGAGCCACCTTGAAGATACGCAGTATTTT. Its protein product is CASSLGTSGSHLEDTQYF.

This chain joins TRBV2 and TRBJ1-5, with D perhaps matching TRBD1 (6 bases). The germline CDR1 and CDR2 sequences are SNHLY and FYNNEI. This CDR3 contains 15 residues. The ends were cut back, 6 bases at V and 2 bases at J, with 14 bases in the middle. CDR3 sequence (DNA): TGTGCCAGCAGAGTCACAGGGTTTGGCAATCAGCCCCAGCATTTT. As protein: CASRVTGFGNQPQHF.

The chain couples TRBV7-3 to TRBJ2-2, with 11 bases matching TRBD1. This CDR3 is 17 amino acids long. Germline V gene lookup returns CDR1 SGHTA and CDR2 FQGTGA. V was clipped by 1 base and J by 4 bases; unmatched bases: 5. DNA for the CDR3: TGTGCCAGCAGCTTAATTGCTGGGACAGGGGGCACCGGGGAGCTGTTTTTT. It yields the protein CASSLIAGTGGTGELFF.

The CDR3 here is CALTSGRPRETQYF. The CDR3 DNA is TGTGCCTTAACTAGCGGGAGGCCTCGGGAGACCCAGTACTTC. The chain uses TRBV30 and TRBJ2-5, with 12 positions matching TRBD2. Unmatched junction bases numbered 8, after V lost 7 bases and J lost 5 bases. Germline V gives CDR1 GTSNPN, CDR2 SVGIG (reference sequence). This CDR3 region has 14 residues.

This chain connects TRBV11-2 to TRBJ2-1; the match to TRBD2 covers 9 bases. The V segment lost 6 bases and the J segment 4 bases; nucleotides outside the gene matches: 7. The CDR3 is made up of 15 amino acids. The germline CDR1 and CDR2 sequences are SGHAT and FQNNGV. CDR3 nucleotide sequence: TGTGCCAGCAGACCGACTAGCGGAGCATACAATGAGCAGTTCTTC. This encodes CASRPTSGAYNEQFF. Drawing the rest from reference TRBV11-2 and TRBJ2-1, the complete variable domain is EAGVAQSPRYKIIEKRQSVAFWCNPISGHATLYWYQQILGQGPKLLIQFQNNGVVDDSQLPKDRFSAERLKGVDSTLKIQPAKLEDSAVYLCASRPTSGAYNEQFFGPGTRLTVL.

V is TRBV10-3 and J is TRBJ2-3, with 9 bases identical to TRBD2. V lost 6 bases and J lost 0; bases outside the gene matches: 7. CDR1 is ENHRY and CDR2 is SYGVKD in the germline V gene. CDR3 length equals 16 residues. CDR3 bases: TGTGCCATCAGAAATCGACTAGCGGCTAGCACAGATACGCAGTATTTT. Protein sequence: CAIRNRLAASTDTQYF.

This clone was seen only once. V usage is TRBV30 and J usage is TRBJ2-1; D might be TRBD2 (7 bases). The CDR3 totals 12 residues. Germline-derived CDR1 and CDR2 are GTSNPN and SVGIG (reference sequence). Trimming pared 3 bases from V and 9 bases from J, leaving 12 bases between. CDR3 region: CAWRRGAAEQFF. CDR3 coding DNA: TGTGCCTGGAGACGGGGGGCGGCTGAGCAGTTCTTC.

This sequence joins TRBV11-2 and TRBJ2-3; D ambiguous. The CDR3 is made up of 11 amino acids. Germline CDR1 reads SGHAT; CDR2 reads FQNNGV. V gave up 5 bases and J gave up 3 bases, with 3 bases separating them. CDR3 sequence: CASSPTDTQYF. The CDR3, as DNA: TGTGCCAGCAGCCCTACAGATACGCAGTATTTT.

The chain combines TRBV18 with TRBJ2-7; 9 nucleotides line up with TRBD1. The germline V gene has CDR1 KGHSH and CDR2 LQKENI. With 2 bases clipped from V and 1 base from J, the junction kept 3 bases outside the gene matches. The CDR3 covers 15 residues. CDR3 bases: TGTGCCAGCTCACCATACGGGACAGGGTCCTACGAGCAGTACTTC. Protein: CASSPYGTGSYEQYF.

The rearrangement joins TRBV27 to TRBJ2-7, with TRBD1 matching 10 bases. The CDR3 is 14 amino acids. Germline V gene data show CDR1 as MNHEY and CDR2 as SMNVEV (reference sequence). J lost 6 bases, V lost 5 bases, and 7 bases had no gene match. In DNA form, the CDR3 reads TGTGCCAGCAGTATTTCCGGGACAGGGGTCGAGCAGTACTTC. It codes for CASSISGTGVEQYF.

This clone was counted a few times. J is TRBJ2-7 and V is TRBV10-2; the match to TRBD2 covers 7 bases. Germline V gene lookup returns CDR1 WSHSY and CDR2 SAAADI. Unmatched junction bases numbered 3, after V lost 4 bases and J lost 3 bases. The CDR3 covers 13 residues. CDR3 sequence: CASSVGGGYEQYF. As DNA, the CDR3 is TGCGCCAGCAGTGTGGGCGGGGGCTACGAGCAGTACTTC.

This rearrangement joins TRBV19 to TRBJ1-1; D ambiguous. The CDR3 covers 13 residues. Germline V gene sequence: CDR1 LNHDA, CDR2 SQIVND (reference sequence). V was trimmed by 11 bases and J by 5 bases, leaving 18 bases between them. DNA for the CDR3: TGTGCCGCGGCCGGAGGGAGATGGACTGAAGCTTTCTTT. This codes for CAAAGGRWTEAFF.

The chain couples TRBV28 to TRBJ1-1; 9 bases line up with TRBD1. This CDR3 region has 16 residues. Trimming removed 7 bases from V and 10 bases from J; junction bases left unmatched: 19. Germline V gene sequence: CDR1 MDHEN, CDR2 SYDVKM. Here the CDR3 DNA reads TGTGCCAGCACCTTCCCCCCAGGGACAGGGACTGTGGGAGCTTTCTTT. Its translation is CASTFPPGTGTVGAFF.

The rearrangement links TRBV19 to TRBJ1-5; D might be TRBD1 (6 bases). This CDR3 has 16 amino acids. From germline, CDR1 is LNHDA and CDR2 SQIVND (reference sequence). V shed 7 bases and J shed 8 bases, with 24 bases lying between them. The CDR3 DNA is TGTGCCAGTATTCCTCGACATGGGGGCATTGGGGAGCCCCAGCATTTT. Translation gives CASIPRHGGIGEPQHF.

This sequence joins TRBV10-3 and TRBJ1-1; TRBD1 might be the D (5 bases). This CDR3 has 16 amino acids. Germline V gives CDR1 ENHRY, CDR2 SYGVKD. The ends were cut back, 0 bases at V and 1 base at J, with 12 bases in the middle. CDR3 sequence (DNA): TGTGCCATCAGTGAGTCGTCAGGGCTGCCGAACACTGAAGCTTTCTTT. Its translation is CAISESSGLPNTEAFF.

This chain links TRBV19 with TRBJ2-1, with a possible D match to TRBD2 (5 bases). CDR1 is LNHDA, CDR2 SQIVND, per germline (reference sequence). The CDR3 length is 17 residues. Trimming removed 0 bases at V and 5 bases at J, with 17 bases between. This CDR3 is CASSIEPIGRVNNEQFF. The CDR3 nucleotides read TGTGCCAGTAGTATAGAGCCCATAGGGCGGGTAAACAATGAGCAGTTCTTC.

In its sample, this clone was seen once. The junction does not match germline at one end; this may be a read error. The chain joins TRBV5-1 to TRBJ1-4, with 12 bases that match TRBD1. The CDR3 covers 15 residues. The V gene's germline CDR1 is SGHRS and CDR2 YFSETQ. As DNA, the CDR3 is TGCGCCAGCAGTTTGGGGACAGGGGGCTTTGAAAAACTGTTTTTT. It encodes CASSLGTGGFEKLFF.